This T cell receptor beta chain is from a study of blood T cell repertoires in COVID-19. Study summary: The analysed material was cDNA or gDNA that came from T cells, B-cell-depleted T cells, or PBMCs.

This clone was found once. Generated by immunoSEQ multiplex PCR, the TCRdb table keeps only in-frame clones and is missing some. The sample carries about 120,000 clones, 80% recorded once. This sequence originates from a man aged 55 to 70 with active or convalescent COVID-19. Sequencing was performed on peripheral blood.

CDR3 nucleotide sequence: TGTGCCAGCAGCCGCGGTGGTGGGCAGTACTTC. Amino acid sequence: CASSRGGGQYF. The genes are TRBV28 and TRBJ2-7; no clear D gene. Germline values: CDR1 MDHEN, CDR2 SYDVKM. V shed 6 bases and J shed 9 bases, with 12 bases lying between them. The CDR3 extends over 11 amino acids. Full variable domain (rest looked up from reference TRBV28 and TRBJ2-7): DVKVTQSSRYLVKRTGEKVFLECVQDMDHENMFWYRQDPGLGLRLIYFSYDVKMKEKGDIPEGYSVSREKKERFSLILESASTNQTSMYLCASSRGGGQYFGPGTRLTVT.